Listed below are T cell receptor beta chains from one sample, sequenced in a study of technical replicates of blood from a handful of donors. Generated by immunoSEQ multiplex PCR, the TCRdb table keeps only in-frame clones and is missing some. Among approximately 76,000 clones listed, roughly nine tenths were seen once. Sequencing was carried out using T cells isolated from PBMCs. All receptors come from a human donor in good health. The CDR3 runs from the conserved cysteine through the conserved F or W. The D gene is left open where the match is weak. Size tells how often a clone was seen (once, few, many) or the class of an expanded clone, and some rows leave it out.

TRBJ2-5 TRBV5-1 . . TGCGCCAGCAGCCAGGACGGGACAACATTGACCCAGTACTTC CASSQDGTTLTQYF
TRBJ2-7 TRBV5-1 . TRBD2 TGCGCCAGCAGGCCTAGCGGTTCCTACGAGCAGTACTTC CASRPSGSYEQYF
TRBJ1-4 TRBV30 . . TGTGCCTGGAGGATTGCGGGTGAAAAACTGTTTTTT CAWRIAGEKLFF
TRBJ1-1 TRBV10-3 . . TGTGCCATCAGTGCTCAGGGCACTGAAGCTTTCTTT CAISAQGTEAFF
TRBJ1-2 TRBV27 . TRBD1 TGTGCCAGCAGTGACTTTTTGGGACAGGGGAACGGCTACACCTTC CASSDFLGQGNGYTF
TRBJ1-6 TRBV30 . . TGTGCCTGGGAACAGGGAAAACTAAGCTCCTATAATTCACCCCTCCACTTT CAWEQGKLSSYNSPLHF
TRBJ1-2 TRBV5-1 . TRBD1 TGCGCCAGCAGCTTGGGCGGAGGGACAGACTCCTGGGGCTACACCTTC CASSLGGGTDSWGYTF
TRBJ2-3 TRBV10-3 . . TGTGCCATCAGAGAAGACAGGGACTGGGATACGCAGTATTTT CAIREDRDWDTQYF
TRBJ1-3 TRBV29-1 . . TGCAGCGGAGCCATAACAGGGTTCTCTGGAAACACCATATATTTT CSGAITGFSGNTIYF
TRBJ2-1 TRBV11-2 . . TGTGCCAGCAGCGCCCAGATGGACGGGGCCTACAATGAGCAGTTCTTC CASSAQMDGAYNEQFF
TRBJ1-2 TRBV5-1 . . TGCGCCAGCAGCCCACAGGGCGTTGGATATGGCTACACCTTC CASSPQGVGYGYTF
TRBJ1-1 TRBV7-3 . . TGTGCCAGCAGCCCTGAGGAAGGTTTGAGAGTGACTGAAGCTTTCTTT CASSPEEGLRVTEAFF
TRBJ2-1 TRBV4-1 . TRBD2 TGCGCCAGCAGCCAAGTTCAACTAGCGGGAGACGAGCAGTTCTTC CASSQVQLAGDEQFF
TRBJ2-7 TRBV5-6 . . TGTGCCAGCAGCCCAAACTTTAGAGGCGAGCAGTACTTC CASSPNFRGEQYF
TRBJ2-1 TRBV4-1 once TRBD2 TGCGCCAGCAGCCAAGTCGATAGCGGGAGGAGGTTCTTC CASSQVDSGRRFF
TRBJ1-2 TRBV6-1 . TRBD1 TGTGCCAGCAGTGAAGAAGGGGGCAACTATGGCTACACCTTC CASSEEGGNYGYTF
TRBJ2-5 TRBV5-1 . . TGCGCCAGCAGCCGGACAGCTACGAAAACGACCCAGTACTTC CASSRTATKTTQYF
TRBJ1-1 TRBV11-2 . TRBD1 TGTGCCAGCAGCTCCGAGACAGGGCTTTCTGAAGCTTTCTTT CASSSETGLSEAFF
TRBJ2-2 TRBV29-1 . TRBD2 TGCAGCGTTGGAGCGGGACTAGCAGCCGGGGAGCTGTTTTTT CSVGAGLAAGELFF
TRBJ2-5 TRBV7-7 . TRBD1 TGTGCTAGCAGCTTAGTCCCGGGACAGGGGCGAGAGACCCAGTACTTC CASSLVPGQGRETQYF
TRBJ1-2 TRBV19 . . TGTGCCAGTAGTATATCGGGCAGGGAAACCTATGGCTACACCTTC CASSISGRETYGYTF
TRBJ1-2 TRBV27 . TRBD1 TGTGCCAGCAGTTTCACAGGGGCCAGAGGCTATGGCTACACCTTC CASSFTGARGYGYTF
TRBJ2-3 TRBV2 few . TGTGCCAGCAGTGTCTCGGGGATCGGAACAGATACGCAGTATTTT CASSVSGIGTDTQYF
TRBJ2-5 TRBV19 . TRBD2 TGTGCCAGTAGTATAGTACTAGCGGGGGGGAATCAAGAGACCCAGTACTTC CASSIVLAGGNQETQYF
TRBJ1-5 TRBV4-2 . . TGTGCCAGCAGCCAAGATGGGACATTATGGGATCAGCCCCAGCATTTT CASSQDGTLWDQPQHF
TRBJ2-2 TRBV4-2 once TRBD1 TGTGCCAGCAGCCCGATAGGGCAGGGGGTAGCCGGGGAGCTGTTTTTT CASSPIGQGVAGELFF
TRBJ1-2 TRBV4-1 . TRBD1 TGCGCCAGCAGCCACCCGCCAGGGGATACAGGGGACTATGGCTACACCTTC CASSHPPGDTGDYGYTF
TRBJ2-2 TRBV7-9 . . TGTGCCAGCAGCTTAGCGCTATATGGGGAGCTGTTTTTT CASSLALYGELFF
TRBJ2-3 TRBV27 . TRBD2 TGTGCCAGCAGTTCATTAGCGGGAGGGAGAACAGATACGCAGTATTTT CASSSLAGGRTDTQYF
TRBJ2-1 TRBV19 . TRBD2 TGTGCCAGTAGTATCCGGGACTATGGGCAGTTCTTC CASSIRDYGQFF
TRBJ1-2 TRBV9 . . TGTGCCAGCAGCGTAGCACAGCACTATGGCTACACCTTC CASSVAQHYGYTF
TRBJ2-2 TRBV5-1 . . TGCGCCAGCAATCCGACTTTTACCGGGGAGCTGTTTTTT CASNPTFTGELFF
TRBJ1-1 TRBV5-1 . TRBD1 TGCGCCAGCAGCCCGGAGACAGGGGGAAGGACTGAAGCTTTCTTT CASSPETGGRTEAFF
TRBJ1-5 TRBV27 . . TGTGCCAGCAGGGCAATACTCCGGGGGAGCAATCAGCCCCAGCATTTT CASRAILRGSNQPQHF
TRBJ2-3 TRBV2 . . TGTGCCAGTCGGGACTTCAGCACAGATACGCAGTATTTT CASRDFSTDTQYF
TRBJ2-1 TRBV2 . TRBD2 TGTGCCAGATCCCAAGGGCGGGGGGGCTACAATGAGCAGTTCTTC CARSQGRGGYNEQFF
TRBJ2-5 TRBV5-1 . . TGCGCCAGCAGCTTCGGGAGCGGGGAGACCCAGTACTTC CASSFGSGETQYF
TRBJ1-6 TRBV11-3 once . TGTGCCAGCAGCCCGCAGGGGAGCTCCTATAATTCACCCCTCCACTTT CASSPQGSSYNSPLHF
TRBJ2-1 TRBV10-1 . TRBD2 TGCGCCAGCAGTGCCGGGACTAGCGGGGGTTATGAGCAGTTCTTC CASSAGTSGGYEQFF
TRBJ2-1 TRBV4-1 . TRBD2 TGCGCCAGCAGCCGGGGGACTAGCGAGACCTACAATGAGCAGTTCTTC CASSRGTSETYNEQFF
TRBJ1-2 TRBV5-1 . . TGCGCCAGCAGCTCGTCCCTGACAATCTATAACTATGGCTACACCTTC CASSSSLTIYNYGYTF
TRBJ2-7 TRBV21-1 . . TGTGCCAGCAGCTTCTGCCCGACAGGAAGCTCCTACGAGCAGTACTTC CASSFCPTGSSYEQYF
TRBJ2-3 TRBV14 . TRBD2 TGTGCCAGCAGCCAAGATCCTAGCGGGCCCCACACAGATACGCAGTATTTT CASSQDPSGPHTDTQYF
TRBJ2-1 TRBV18 . TRBD2 TGTGCCAGCTCACCACCTAGCGGGAGTGGGCGCAATGAGCAGTTCTTC CASSPPSGSGRNEQFF
TRBJ2-3 TRBV4-2 . . TGTGCCAGCAGCCAAGACGTGGAGGGAGGCTGGGATACGCAGTATTTT CASSQDVEGGWDTQYF
TRBJ1-2 TRBV6-1 . TRBD1 TGTGCCAGCAGTGAAGCTGGACAGGGGTACTATGGCTACACCTTC CASSEAGQGYYGYTF
TRBJ2-1 TRBV29-1 few . TGCAGCGTTGAAAAAGACACCCGAGTTGATGAGCAGTTCTTC CSVEKDTRVDEQFF
TRBJ2-5 TRBV7-9 once . TGTGCCAGCAGCTTGAACAGACCGTACCAAGAGACCCAGTACTTC CASSLNRPYQETQYF
TRBJ1-5 TRBV27 . TRBD1 TGTGCCAGCAGGGGACAGGGGAAAGGTAGCAATCAGCCCCAGCATTTT CASRGQGKGSNQPQHF
TRBJ2-1 TRBV2 . TRBD2 TGTGCCAGCAGTGACTCCCCCTTAGCGGGGACCGGCAATGAGCAGTTCTTC CASSDSPLAGTGNEQFF
TRBJ2-1 TRBV11-2 . . TGTGCCAGCAGCTTAATGCTTGGGGGGAATGAGCAGTTCTTC CASSLMLGGNEQFF
TRBJ1-3 TRBV9 . TRBD1 TGTGCCAGCACCCGTCTTCCTTATCGACAGGGGGGGTCTGGAAACACCATATATTTT CASTRLPYRQGGSGNTIYF